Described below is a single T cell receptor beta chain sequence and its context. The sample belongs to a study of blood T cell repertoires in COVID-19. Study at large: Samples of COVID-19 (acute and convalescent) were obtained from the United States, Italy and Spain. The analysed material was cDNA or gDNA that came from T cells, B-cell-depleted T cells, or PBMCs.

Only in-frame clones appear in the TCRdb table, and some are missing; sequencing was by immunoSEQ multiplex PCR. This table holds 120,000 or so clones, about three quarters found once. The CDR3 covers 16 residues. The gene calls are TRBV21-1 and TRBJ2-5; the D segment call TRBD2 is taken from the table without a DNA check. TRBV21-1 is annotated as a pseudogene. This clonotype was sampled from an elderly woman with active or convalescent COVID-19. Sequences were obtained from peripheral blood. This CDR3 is CASSKVGLAGQETQYF. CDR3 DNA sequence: TGTGCCAGCAGCAAAGTGGGACTAGCGGGACAAGAGACCCAGTACTTC.